A selection of T cell receptor beta chains follows, all from one sample in a study of blood T cell repertoires in COVID-19. Generated by immunoSEQ multiplex PCR, the TCRdb table keeps only in-frame clones and is missing some. The repertoire holds 130,000 or so clones, with just over 85% as singletons. The sequenced sample consisted of peripheral blood. Source of these receptors: a woman aged 60-70 years with acute or convalescent COVID-19. CDR3s include the opening cysteine and the closing phenylalanine or tryptophan. Each record gives: CDR3 DNA, CDR3 protein, J gene, V gene, clone size, D gene. D genes are given only for firm matches. Clone size is shown for a subset of rows, as once, few, many or a class of expanded clone.

TGTGCCAGCAGCCATGAAGCGGGGGAAGAGACCCAGTACTTC | CASSHEAGEETQYF | TRBJ2-5 | TRBV3-1/TRBV3-2 | . | TRBD2
TGCGCCACTTCGACAGGGGCTGGAAACACCATATATTTT | CATSTGAGNTIYF | TRBJ1-3 | TRBV5-1 | . | TRBD1
TGTGCCAGCAGCCAAACAGGGGTCGCGAACACCGGGGAGCTGTTTTTT | CASSQTGVANTGELFF | TRBJ2-2 | TRBV7-6 | . | TRBD1
TGTGCCAGCAGCCTCGACAGGGGCAGACAGCCCCAGCATTTT | CASSLDRGRQPQHF | TRBJ1-5 | TRBV7-2 | . | TRBD1
TGTGCCAGCAGTTACGGGACTAGCGGCAATGAGCAGTTCTTC | CASSYGTSGNEQFF | TRBJ2-1 | TRBV6-5 | . | TRBD2
TGCGCCAGCAGCCTAATTCCCGGGACAGGGCCATACGAGCAGTACTTC | CASSLIPGTGPYEQYF | TRBJ2-7 | TRBV5-1 | . | TRBD1
TGTGCCAGCAGTGAGACAGGGGCAGGACAAGAGACCCAGTACTTC | CASSETGAGQETQYF | TRBJ2-5 | TRBV25-1 | once | TRBD1
TGTGCCAGCAGTCCTTGGACAGGGCCGAACACTGAAGCTTTCTTT | CASSPWTGPNTEAFF | TRBJ1-1 | TRBV6-5 | once | TRBD1
TGTGCCAGCAGTTTCCCGGGGAACAATTCACCCCTCCACTTT | CASSFPGNNSPLHF | TRBJ1-6 | TRBV28 | . | .
TGTGCCGCCCCCCCCCTAGCGGGGGACACAGATACGCAGTATTTT | CAAPPLAGDTDTQYF | TRBJ2-3 | TRBV28 | . | TRBD2
TGTGCCAGCAGTATCAGGGCGGATAGCAATCAGCCCCAGCATTTT | CASSIRADSNQPQHF | TRBJ1-5 | TRBV27 | . | .
TGTGCCAGCAGCTTTCGGACATCCGAAAAACTGTTTTTT | CASSFRTSEKLFF | TRBJ1-4 | TRBV5-4 | few | .
TGTGCCAGCAGTCGAGGGCTCGAGCAGTACTTC | CASSRGLEQYF | TRBJ2-7 | TRBV27 | . | .
TGCGCCAGCAGCTTGGCGGGGGTGGGCCCAGAGACCCAGTACTTC | CASSLAGVGPETQYF | TRBJ2-5 | TRBV5-1 | . | .
TGTGCCAGTAGTATAGTTATTGGAGGACAGGGCAATCAGCCCCAGCATTTT | CASSIVIGGQGNQPQHF | TRBJ1-5 | TRBV19 | . | TRBD1
TGTGCCAGCCGAAAGACAGGGTCGGCCTACGAGCAGTACTTC | CASRKTGSAYEQYF | TRBJ2-7 | TRBV28 | . | TRBD1
TGCGCCAGCAGCCGCGCTAGCGGGGGGGCGATCGGGGAGCTGTTTTTT | CASSRASGGAIGELFF | TRBJ2-2 | TRBV4-1 | few | TRBD2
TGCGCCAGCAGGGCGGGGGATTATGGCTACACCTTC | CASRAGDYGYTF | TRBJ1-2 | TRBV5-1 | few | .
TGTGCCAGTAGTATCAGCCCCCCCAGGGCAGATACGCAGTATTTT | CASSISPPRADTQYF | TRBJ2-3 | TRBV19 | . | .
TGTGCCAGCAGTTCTATGGCGGAATTCACAGATACGCAGTATTTT | CASSSMAEFTDTQYF | TRBJ2-3 | TRBV6-5 | . | .
TGTGCCAGCTCACCCATAAAAACAGGGGGGAATGAGCAGTTCTTC | CASSPIKTGGNEQFF | TRBJ2-1 | TRBV18 | . | TRBD1
TGCGCCAGCAGCCAAGAGCCGGTGACAGATTGCACCGGGGAGCTGTTTTTT | CASSQEPVTDCTGELFF | TRBJ2-2 | TRBV1 | . | .
TGTGCCAGCAGTAAAAGACAGGGGGCTAATGAGCAGTTCTTC | CASSKRQGANEQFF | TRBJ2-1 | TRBV28 | . | TRBD1
TGTGCCAGCAGCACGGGGGGGCAGAAAGATACGCAGTATTTT | CASSTGGQKDTQYF | TRBJ2-3 | TRBV9 | . | TRBD2
TGTGCCAGTAGGCTAGCGGGGAACACCGGGGAGCTGTTTTTT | CASRLAGNTGELFF | TRBJ2-2 | TRBV19 | . | TRBD2
TGTGCCAGCAGTCCCGGGACACAACACCAATTCTTTAACACCGGGGAGCTGTTTTTT | CASSPGTQHQFFNTGELFF | TRBJ2-2 | TRBV5-8 | many | .
TGTGCCAGCACCACATCCGCCAGGGCAGGCACTGAAGCTTTCTTT | CASTTSARAGTEAFF | TRBJ1-1 | TRBV11-3 | . | .
TGCGCCAGCAGCTTGGTCGGCTGGCCCTCCGGGACAGGGAATGAAAAACTGTTTTTT | CASSLVGWPSGTGNEKLFF | TRBJ1-4 | TRBV5-1 | few | TRBD1
TGTGCCAGCAGTTTAACAGGGGAATACACTGAAGCTTTCTTT | CASSLTGEYTEAFF | TRBJ1-1 | TRBV28 | once | TRBD1
TGTGCCAGCAGCTCCAACACAGGGGGCCATTCACCCCTCCACTTT | CASSSNTGGHSPLHF | TRBJ1-6 | TRBV11-2 | . | TRBD1
TGTGCCAGCAGTTATTCTAGACGGGACTATGGCTACACCTTC | CASSYSRRDYGYTF | TRBJ1-2 | TRBV6-5 | . | .
TGTGCCAGCAGATCCGGGACAGGGTTCAATGAGCAGTTCTTC | CASRSGTGFNEQFF | TRBJ2-1 | TRBV6-5 | . | TRBD1
TGTGCCAGCAGTTACACACTACTAGCGGGGAATGTAGATACGCAGTATTTT | CASSYTLLAGNVDTQYF | TRBJ2-3 | TRBV6-2/TRBV6-3 | . | TRBD2
TGTGCCAGCAGCTTAGGACAGTACAATGAGCAGTTCTTC | CASSLGQYNEQFF | TRBJ2-1 | TRBV11-3 | . | .
TGCGCCAGCAGTGATCTCCCGCGGGGATTTGCAACTAATGAAAAACTGTTTTTT | CASSDLPRGFATNEKLFF | TRBJ1-4 | TRBV10-2 | . | .
TGTGCTAGCAGCTTAATGGGAGGACCGGGGACCGGGGAGCTGTTTTTT | CASSLMGGPGTGELFF | TRBJ2-2 | TRBV7-7 | . | .
TGTGCCAGCACCCCCGGGACAGGGGGCTCCTACAATGAGCAGTTCTTC | CASTPGTGGSYNEQFF | TRBJ2-1 | TRBV6-6 | few | TRBD1
TGTGCCAGTAGTTTTCAGGGGACCTACGAGCAGTACTTC | CASSFQGTYEQYF | TRBJ2-7 | TRBV19 | few | .